This entry is about one T cell receptor (beta chain). The data belong to a study of blood T cell repertoires in COVID-19. Background on the study: Nucleic acid was either cDNA or gDNA, and it came from T cells, B-cell-depleted T cells, or PBMCs.

Repertoires were generated with immunoSEQ multiplex PCR, while TCRdb's copy carries only in-frame clones and drops some. In the table there are about 150,000 clones, 70% to 90% of which are singletons. This TCR was recovered from a woman in her forties or fifties with acute or convalescent COVID-19. The sequenced sample was peripheral blood.

CDR3 residues: CASKSTTYYNEQFF. The CDR3 DNA is TGTGCCAGCAAGTCCACTACTTACTACAATGAGCAGTTCTTC. This chain joins TRBV27 and TRBJ2-1; D gene ambiguous. Germline values: CDR1 MNHEY, CDR2 SMNVEV (reference sequence). With 7 bases removed from V and 3 bases from J, the gap between germline ends came to 13 bases. The CDR3 is 14 amino acids.